This TCR beta chain was captured by sequencing in a study of blood T cell repertoires in COVID-19. Whole-study context: Sources were T cells, B-cell-depleted T cells, or PBMCs; the material itself was cDNA or gDNA.

Only in-frame clones appear in the TCRdb table, and some are missing; sequencing was by immunoSEQ multiplex PCR. The sample lists around 63,000 clones; roughly 90% were seen once. Germline CDR1 and CDR2: LNHDA and SQIVND (reference sequence). V was pared by 3 bases and J by 3 bases, with 8 bases between. The CDR3 is 14 amino acids. The source material was peripheral blood. The chain employs TRBV19 and TRBJ1-4; unclear D gene. The source of this sequence is a woman aged 55-69 years with acute or convalescent COVID-19. CDR3 nucleotides: TGTGCCAGTAGTATGGGTCAGGCTAATGAAAAACTGTTTTTT. It yields the protein CASSMGQANEKLFF.